This paragraph reports one TCR beta chain. Antigen: not known. The data are from a study of T cells after yellow fever vaccination. General study points: Weaker, the secondary response peaked sooner, at day 5 versus 15. Abundant bulk-population clonotypes could contaminate the FACS-sorted repertoires.

UMIs were added to TCR cDNA along with a universal primer site when it was made by 5'RACE template switching. TCRdb ran MiXCR on the 5' RACE reads and lists one entry per CDR3 protein. The table includes under 300,000 distinct CDR3 sequences, about 7% detected once. V lost 0 bases and J 2 bases, leaving 11 bases between the germline ends. Looked up from germline, CDR1 is DFQATT and CDR2 is SNEGSKA (reference sequence). The CDR3 is 15 residues long. The sequencing here drew on CD4+ T cells sorted from PBMCs, taken on the day of the yellow fever booster vaccination. The V and J genes are TRBV20-1 and TRBJ2-1; TRBD2 is a possible D gene (6 bases). The receptor's source is a man aged 25 to 45 who received the YFV17D yellow fever vaccine. The CDR3 here is CSAREAGSTYNEQFF. The CDR3, as DNA: TGCAGTGCTAGAGAGGCGGGGTCCACCTACAATGAGCAGTTCTTC.